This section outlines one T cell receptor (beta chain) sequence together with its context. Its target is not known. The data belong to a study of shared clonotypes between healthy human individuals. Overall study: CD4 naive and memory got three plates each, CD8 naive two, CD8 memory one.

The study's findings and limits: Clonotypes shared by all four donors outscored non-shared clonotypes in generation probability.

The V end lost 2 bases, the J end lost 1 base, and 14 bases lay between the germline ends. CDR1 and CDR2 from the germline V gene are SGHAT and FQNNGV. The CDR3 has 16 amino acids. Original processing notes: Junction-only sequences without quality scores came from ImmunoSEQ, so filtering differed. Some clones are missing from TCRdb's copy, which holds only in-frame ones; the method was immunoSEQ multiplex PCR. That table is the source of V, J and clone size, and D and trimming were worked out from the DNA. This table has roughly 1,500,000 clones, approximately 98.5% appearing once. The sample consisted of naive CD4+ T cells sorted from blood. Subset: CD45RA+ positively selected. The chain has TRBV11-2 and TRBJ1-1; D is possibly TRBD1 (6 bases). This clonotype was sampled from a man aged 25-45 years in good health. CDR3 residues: CASSLLRGAGNTEAFF. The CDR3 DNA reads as TGTGCCAGCAGCTTACTGAGGGGGGCGGGGAACACTGAAGCTTTCTTT.